This T cell receptor beta chain stems from a study of blood T cell repertoires in COVID-19. Background on the study: Researchers got acute and convalescent COVID-19 samples from the United States, Italy and Spain. Nucleic acid was either cDNA or gDNA, and it came from T cells, B-cell-depleted T cells, or PBMCs.

Original processing notes: Scientists estimated how many nucleated cells there were by amplifying reference gene primers. Sequenced by immunoSEQ multiplex PCR; TCRdb stores in-frame clones only, minus some. The V and J calls and clone size come from that table; D and trimming were worked out from the DNA. The sample records 160,000 or so clones, 80% being singletons. Sequencing input: peripheral blood. The origin of this receptor is a man between 60 and 70 years old with acute or convalescent COVID-19.

The CDR3 DNA reads TGTGCCAGCAGCGCCTCCGACGGGTTCTCCTACGAGCAGTACTTC. It yields the protein CASSASDGFSYEQYF. The chain employs TRBV9 and TRBJ2-7; D call uncertain. In germline, CDR1 is SGDLS, CDR2 YYNGEE. This CDR3 has 15 amino acids. Deletions cut 3 bases from V and 0 bases from J, with 13 bases between.